The T cell receptor (beta chain) described here comes from a study of T cell repertoires in cytomegalovirus infection. Findings and limits, study-wide: Clonotypes of TCR beta that were HLA-C-restricted and CMV-specific dominated the ex vivo response.

The ends were cut back, 7 bases at V and 0 bases at J, with 3 bases in the middle. CDR1 and CDR2 from the germline V gene are ENHRY and SYGVKD. The CDR3 runs to 12 residues. TCRdb re-called the reads through MiXCR, storing one row per CDR3 protein. Among under 600,000 distinct CDR3 sequences, 16% were seen once, and the ten largest hold about 24%. A note on this clonotype: Its antigen remains unknown.

Specimen: CD8+ T cells from PBMCs. The V gene is TRBV10-3, the J gene TRBJ2-2; no definite D call. The clonotype comes from a human donor in good health (CMV status not recorded). Some clones in this sample may be carry-over from other donors' samples. In nucleotides, the CDR3 is TGTGCCATCACCACGAACACCGGGGAGCTGTTTTTT. It specifies CAITTNTGELFF.